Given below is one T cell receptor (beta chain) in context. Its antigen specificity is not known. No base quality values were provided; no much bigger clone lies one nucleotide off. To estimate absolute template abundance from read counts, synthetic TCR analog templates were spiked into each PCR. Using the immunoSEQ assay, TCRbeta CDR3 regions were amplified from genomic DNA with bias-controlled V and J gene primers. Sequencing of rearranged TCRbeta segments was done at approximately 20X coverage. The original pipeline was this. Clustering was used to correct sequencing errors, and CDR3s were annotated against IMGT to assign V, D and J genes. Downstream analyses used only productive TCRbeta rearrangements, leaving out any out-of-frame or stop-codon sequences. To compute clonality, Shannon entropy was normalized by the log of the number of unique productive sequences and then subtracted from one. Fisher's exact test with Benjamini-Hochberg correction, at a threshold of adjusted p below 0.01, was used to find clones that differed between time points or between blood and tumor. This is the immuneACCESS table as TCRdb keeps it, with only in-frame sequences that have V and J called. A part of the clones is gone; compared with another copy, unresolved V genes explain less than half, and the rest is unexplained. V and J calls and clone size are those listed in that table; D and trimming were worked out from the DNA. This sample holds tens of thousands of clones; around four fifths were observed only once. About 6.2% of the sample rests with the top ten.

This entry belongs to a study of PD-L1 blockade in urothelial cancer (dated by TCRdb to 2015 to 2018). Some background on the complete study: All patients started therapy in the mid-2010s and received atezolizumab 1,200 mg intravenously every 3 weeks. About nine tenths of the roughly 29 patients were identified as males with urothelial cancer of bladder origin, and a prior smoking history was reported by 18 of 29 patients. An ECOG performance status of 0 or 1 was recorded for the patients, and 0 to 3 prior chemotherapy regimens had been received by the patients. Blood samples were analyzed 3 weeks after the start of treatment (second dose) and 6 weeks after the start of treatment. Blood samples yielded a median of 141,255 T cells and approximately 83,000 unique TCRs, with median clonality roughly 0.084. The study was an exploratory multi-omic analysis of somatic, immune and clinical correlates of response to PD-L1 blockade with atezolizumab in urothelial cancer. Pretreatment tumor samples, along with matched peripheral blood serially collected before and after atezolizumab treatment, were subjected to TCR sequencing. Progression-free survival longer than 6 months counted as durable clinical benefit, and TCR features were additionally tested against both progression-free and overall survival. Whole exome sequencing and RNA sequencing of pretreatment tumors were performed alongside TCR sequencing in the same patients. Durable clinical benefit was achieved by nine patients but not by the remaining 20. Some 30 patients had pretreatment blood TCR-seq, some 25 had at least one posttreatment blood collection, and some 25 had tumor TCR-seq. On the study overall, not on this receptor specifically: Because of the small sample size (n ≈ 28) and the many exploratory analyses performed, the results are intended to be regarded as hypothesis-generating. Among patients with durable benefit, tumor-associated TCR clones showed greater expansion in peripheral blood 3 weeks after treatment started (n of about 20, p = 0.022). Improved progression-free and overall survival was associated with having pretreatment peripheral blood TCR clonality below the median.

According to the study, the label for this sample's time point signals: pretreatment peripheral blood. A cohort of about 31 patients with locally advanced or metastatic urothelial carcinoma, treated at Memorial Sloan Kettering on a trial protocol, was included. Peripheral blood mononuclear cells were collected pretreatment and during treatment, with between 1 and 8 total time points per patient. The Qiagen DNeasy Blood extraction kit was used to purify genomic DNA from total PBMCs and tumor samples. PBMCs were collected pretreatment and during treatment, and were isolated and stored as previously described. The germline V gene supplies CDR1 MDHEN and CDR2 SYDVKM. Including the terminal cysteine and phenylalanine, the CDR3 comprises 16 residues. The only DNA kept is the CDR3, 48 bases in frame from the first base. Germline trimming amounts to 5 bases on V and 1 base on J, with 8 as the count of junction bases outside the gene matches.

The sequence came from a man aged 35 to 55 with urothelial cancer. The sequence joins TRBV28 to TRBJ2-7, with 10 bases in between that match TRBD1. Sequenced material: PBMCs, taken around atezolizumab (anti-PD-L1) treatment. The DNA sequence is TGTGCCAGCAGTCTTACTTGGACAGGGGGTTCCTACGAGCAGTACTTC. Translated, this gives CASSLTWTGGSYEQYF. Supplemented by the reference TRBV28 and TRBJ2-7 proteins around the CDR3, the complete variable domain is DVKVTQSSRYLVKRTGEKVFLECVQDMDHENMFWYRQDPGLGLRLIYFSYDVKMKEKGDIPEGYSVSREKKERFSLILESASTNQTSMYLCASSLTWTGGSYEQYFGPGTRLTVT.